This TCR beta chain was sequenced during a study of T-cell reconstitution after alpha-beta-depleted transplantation in children. Study outcomes and limitations: Reported findings indicate that, about two months after transplant, alpha-beta T cells came from several hundred expanded clones, which were derived from non-depleted graft cells. Surviving thymic progenitors and recipient T cells were the source of high TCRbeta diversity at day 60 in some patients.

In this sample, this clonotype turned up a few times. Its target is not known. The CDR3 sequence is 12 residues long. Germline V lookup: CDR1 LNHNV, CDR2 YYDKDF (reference sequence). Trimming took 9 bases from V and 7 from J; bases not matched to a gene: 5. For TCRbeta, the library was prepared with unique molecular identifiers. TCRdb passed the PCR reads through MiXCR, listing each CDR3 protein once. The sample contains about 830,000 distinct CDR3 sequences, roughly 15% of which appear only once. Sequencing was performed on PBMCs, mostly from graft donor cells, taken 360 days after TCRalphabeta/CD19-depleted stem cell transplant. The TCR originated in a male patient younger than 18 who had a stem cell transplant for acute lymphoblastic leukemia, so the T cells may come from the graft donor. V is TRBV15 and J is TRBJ2-1; TRBD2 matches at 8 bases. CDR3 loop: CATSGRTNEQFF. The CDR3 DNA follows: TGTGCCACGAGCGGGAGAACGAATGAGCAGTTCTTC. The full variable domain, rest sourced from reference TRBV15 and TRBJ2-1, is DAMVIQNPRYQVTQFGKPVTLSCSQTLNHNVMYWYQQKSSQAPKLLFHYYDKDFNNEADTPDNFQSRRPNTSFCFLDIRSPGLGDTAMYLCATSGRTNEQFFGPGTRLTVL.